The sequence of this TCR beta chain was determined in a study of identical twins. Losses at the gene ends were 5 bases for V and 6 bases for J; bases not matched to a gene: 4. The CDR3 runs to 13 residues. Germline lookup yields CDR1 LNHDA and CDR2 SQIVND (reference sequence). The donor group consisted entirely of healthy Caucasians. This clonotype was found a few times. A universal primer site was added by template switching, and unique molecular identifiers were carried by the cDNA. TCRdb reprocessed the 5' RACE reads via MiXCR and lists one record per CDR3 protein. In the table there are around 490,000 distinct CDR3 sequences, more than 13% of which are singletons. This same sample was also part of a study on yellow fever vaccine responses in identical twins. According to that study: Reportedly, twins showed a vaccine T cell response that looked partly convergent and partly personalized.

This TCR was sampled from a woman aged 18-29 years in good health. The V call is TRBV19, the J call TRBJ2-1, with TRBD1 matching over 7 bases. Sequenced material: CD4+ T cells sorted from blood. The CDR3 spells CASSGDRANEQFF. The CDR3 DNA follows: TGTGCCAGTAGTGGCGACAGGGCCAATGAGCAGTTCTTC.